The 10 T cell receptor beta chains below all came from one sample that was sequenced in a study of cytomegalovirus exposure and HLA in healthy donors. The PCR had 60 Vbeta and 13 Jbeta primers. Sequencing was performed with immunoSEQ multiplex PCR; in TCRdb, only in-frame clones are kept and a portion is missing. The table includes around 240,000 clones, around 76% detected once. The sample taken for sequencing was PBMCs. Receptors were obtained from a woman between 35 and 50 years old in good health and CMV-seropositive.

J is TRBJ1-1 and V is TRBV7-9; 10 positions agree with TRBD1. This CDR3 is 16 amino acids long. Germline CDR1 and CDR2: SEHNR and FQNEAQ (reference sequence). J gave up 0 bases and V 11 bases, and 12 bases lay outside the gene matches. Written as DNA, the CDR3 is TGTGCCGTCCGGGTGACAGGGGGCGGCATGAACACTGAAGCTTTCTTT. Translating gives CAVRVTGGGMNTEAFF.

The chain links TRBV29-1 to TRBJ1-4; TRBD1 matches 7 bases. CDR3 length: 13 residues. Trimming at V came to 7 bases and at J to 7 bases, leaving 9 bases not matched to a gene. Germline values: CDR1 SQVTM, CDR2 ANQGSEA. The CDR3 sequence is CSADTGAGEKLFF. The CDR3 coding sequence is TGCAGCGCCGATACAGGGGCGGGTGAAAAACTGTTTTTT.

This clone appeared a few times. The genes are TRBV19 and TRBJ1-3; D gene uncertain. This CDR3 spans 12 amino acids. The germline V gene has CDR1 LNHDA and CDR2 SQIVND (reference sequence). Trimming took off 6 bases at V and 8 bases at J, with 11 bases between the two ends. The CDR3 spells CASSSHSDTIYF. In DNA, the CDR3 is TGTGCCAGTAGCTCCCATAGCGACACCATATATTTT. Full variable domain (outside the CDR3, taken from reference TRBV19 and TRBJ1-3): DGGITQSPKYLFRKEGQNVTLSCEQNLNHDAMYWYRQDPGQGLRLIYYSQIVNDFQKGDIAEGYSVSREKKESFPLTVTSAQKNPTAFYLCASSSHSDTIYFGEGSWLTVV.

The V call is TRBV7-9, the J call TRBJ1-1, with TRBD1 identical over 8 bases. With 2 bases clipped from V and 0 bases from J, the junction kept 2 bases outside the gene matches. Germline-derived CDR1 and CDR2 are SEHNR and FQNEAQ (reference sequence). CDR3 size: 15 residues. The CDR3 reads CASSLQGALNTEAFF. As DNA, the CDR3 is TGTGCCAGCAGCTTACAGGGGGCCCTGAACACTGAAGCTTTCTTT.

The CDR3 here is CASSSRTGGNTEAFF. The CDR3 nucleotides read TGTGCCAGCAGCTCCCGAACGGGGGGTAACACTGAAGCTTTCTTT. The chain combines TRBV5-5 with TRBJ1-1; perhaps TRBD1 as D (5 bases). V was trimmed by 3 bases and J by 2 bases, leaving 14 bases between them. The CDR3 runs to 15 residues. The germline V gene has CDR1 SGHKS and CDR2 YYEKEE (reference sequence).

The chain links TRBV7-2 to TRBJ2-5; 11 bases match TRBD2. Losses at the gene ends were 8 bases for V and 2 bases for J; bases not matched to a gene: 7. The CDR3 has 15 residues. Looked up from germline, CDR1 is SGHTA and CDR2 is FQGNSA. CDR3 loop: CASGGSGGAQETQYF. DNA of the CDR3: TGTGCCAGCGGAGGTAGCGGGGGGGCTCAAGAGACCCAGTACTTC.

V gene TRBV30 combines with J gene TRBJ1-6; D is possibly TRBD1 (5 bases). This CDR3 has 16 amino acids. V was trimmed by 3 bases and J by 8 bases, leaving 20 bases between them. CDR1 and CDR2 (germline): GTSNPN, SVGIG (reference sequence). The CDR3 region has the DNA TGTGCCTGGAGGAGTGGGGTACAAGGGGTACATTCACCCCTCCACTTT. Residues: CAWRSGVQGVHSPLHF.

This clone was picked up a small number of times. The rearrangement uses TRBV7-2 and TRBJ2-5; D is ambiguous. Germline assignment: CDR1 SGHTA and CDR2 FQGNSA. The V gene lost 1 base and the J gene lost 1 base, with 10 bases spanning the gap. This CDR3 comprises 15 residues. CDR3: CASSLGLRIQETQYF. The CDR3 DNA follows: TGTGCCAGCAGCTTAGGGTTGCGGATCCAAGAGACCCAGTACTTC.

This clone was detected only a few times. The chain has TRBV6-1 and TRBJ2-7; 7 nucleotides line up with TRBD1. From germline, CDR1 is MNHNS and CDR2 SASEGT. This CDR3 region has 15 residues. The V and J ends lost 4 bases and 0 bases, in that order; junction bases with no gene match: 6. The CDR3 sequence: CASSASQGFSYEQYF. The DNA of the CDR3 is TGTGCCAGCAGTGCTTCACAGGGGTTCTCCTACGAGCAGTACTTC.

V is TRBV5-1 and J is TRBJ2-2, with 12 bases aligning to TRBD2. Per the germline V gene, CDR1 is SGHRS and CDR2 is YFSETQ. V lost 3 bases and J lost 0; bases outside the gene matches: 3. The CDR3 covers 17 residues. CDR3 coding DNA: TGCGCCAGCAGCTCCCCTAGCGGGGGGGCGAACACCGGGGAGCTGTTTTTT. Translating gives CASSSPSGGANTGELFF.